The entry below describes one T cell receptor beta chain. CDR3 size: 17 residues. Trimming shortened V by 0 bases and J by 0 bases, and 12 bases separated the two germline ends. The germline gives CDR1 SGHTA, CDR2 FQGNSA. The data were obtained in a study of shared clonotypes between healthy human individuals. Cells designated naive CD8 were CD45RO-negative and were positively selected for CCR7, with terminally differentiated effector memory CD45RA+ cells excluded. Some clones are missing from TCRdb's copy, which holds only in-frame ones; the method was immunoSEQ multiplex PCR. The data show about 2.2 million clones, with about 93% seen just once and roughly 1.7% held by the top ten.

Sequenced sample: naive CD8+ T cells from PBMCs. This sequence joins TRBV7-2 and TRBJ1-5; no firm D call. The origin of this receptor is a man younger than 35 in good health. Some clones in this sample may be carry-over from other donors' samples. This CDR3 is CASSLAGSTYSNQPQHF. Written as DNA, the CDR3 is TGTGCCAGCAGCTTAGCAGGCAGCACGTATAGCAATCAGCCCCAGCATTTT.